The present T cell receptor (beta chain) was sequenced within a study of blood T cell repertoires in COVID-19. Overall study: Material from acute and convalescent COVID-19 was sourced from the United States, Italy and Spain.

This CDR3 comprises 14 residues. Trimming took 1 base from V and 1 from J; bases not matched to a gene: 1. Germline V gene data show CDR1 as SQVTM and CDR2 as ANQGSEA. In the original workflow: From reference gene primer amplification, estimates of nucleated cell counts were derived. Produced via immunoSEQ multiplex PCR; TCRdb's table is partial and in-frame only. V and J calls and clone size come straight from that table; D and trimming were deduced from the DNA. The repertoire holds 100,000 to 120,000 clones, with 65% to 85% as singletons. Sequenced input: peripheral blood. The rearrangement links TRBV29-1 to TRBJ1-2; the match to TRBD1 covers 9 bases. The clonotype comes from a man between 45 and 60 years old with acute or convalescent COVID-19. The CDR3 reads CSVEGDRDNYGYTF. DNA of the CDR3: TGCAGCGTTGAAGGGGACAGGGATAACTATGGCTACACCTTC.